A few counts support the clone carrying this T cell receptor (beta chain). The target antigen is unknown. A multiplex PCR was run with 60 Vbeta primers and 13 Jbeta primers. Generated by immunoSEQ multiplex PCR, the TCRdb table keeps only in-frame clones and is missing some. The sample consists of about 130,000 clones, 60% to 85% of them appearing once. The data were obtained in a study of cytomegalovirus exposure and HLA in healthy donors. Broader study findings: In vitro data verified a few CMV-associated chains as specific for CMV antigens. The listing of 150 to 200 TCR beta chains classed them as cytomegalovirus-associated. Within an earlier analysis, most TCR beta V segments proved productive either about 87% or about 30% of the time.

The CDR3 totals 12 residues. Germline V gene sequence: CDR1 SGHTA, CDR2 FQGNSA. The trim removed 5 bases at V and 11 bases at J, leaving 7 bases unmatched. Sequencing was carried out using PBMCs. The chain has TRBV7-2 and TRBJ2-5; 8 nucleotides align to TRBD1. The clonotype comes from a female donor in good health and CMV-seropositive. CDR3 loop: CASSVQGGEQYF. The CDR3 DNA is TGTGCCAGCAGCGTACAGGGGGGTGAGCAGTACTTC.